This TCR beta chain was recorded in a study of blood T cells in healthy people across ages. V trimming: 5 bases; J trimming: 1 base; junction bases outside the gene matches: 8. The CDR3 extends over 16 amino acids. CDR1 and CDR2 (germline): DFQATT, SNEGSKA (reference sequence). A second PCR of 7 to 11 cycles used a sample-barcoded 5' primer and a J-beta primer mix. A template-switch adaptor that had 12 random nucleotides put a tag on each cDNA molecule. From the 5' RACE reads, TCRdb called clonotypes with MiXCR, one entry per CDR3 protein. The sample lists roughly 2 million distinct CDR3 sequences; roughly 50% were seen once. General study results and limits: Both higher diversity and more naive CD4+ cells marked long-lived donors when set against aged donors. PBMCs went unsorted, and a conclusive naive versus antigen-experienced comparison was therefore prevented.

About this clonotype: Its antigen is still unknown.

This sequence was found in a woman aged 40-49 years in good health. Sequences were obtained from blood. V gene TRBV20-1 combines with J gene TRBJ2-3; TRBD2 matches at 11 bases. CDR3 protein: CSADELGLAGTDTQYF. The CDR3 DNA reads TGCAGTGCTGACGAACTGGGACTAGCGGGCACAGATACGCAGTATTTT.